Presented here are 8 T cell receptor beta chains from one specimen sequenced in a study of cytomegalovirus exposure and HLA in healthy donors. The primer mix had 60 Vbeta and 13 Jbeta primers. Profiling relied on immunoSEQ multiplex PCR, and the TCRdb table lists in-frame clones only, not all of them. The repertoire holds roughly 180,000 clones, with roughly four fifths as singletons. The sequenced sample consisted of PBMCs. These receptor sequences come from a woman under 30 in good health and CMV-seropositive.

The chain is built from TRBV6-6 and TRBJ1-4, with D possibly being TRBD1 (6 bases). Germline values: CDR1 MNHNY, CDR2 SVGAGI (reference sequence). The CDR3 is made up of 14 amino acids. Trimming cost V 6 bases and J 4 bases, with 12 bases left between them. The CDR3 loop is CASRLDSGNEKLFF. The CDR3 DNA is TGTGCCAGCAGACTGGACAGTGGTAATGAAAAACTGTTTTTT.

The chain couples TRBV11-2 to TRBJ2-7; a possible D gene is TRBD1 (6 bases). In germline, CDR1 is SGHAT, CDR2 FQNNGV. V lost 5 bases, J lost 4 bases, and 12 bases lay in between. The length of the CDR3 is 13 residues. The CDR3 spells CASSHGQSYEQYV. The CDR3 coding sequence is TGTGCCAGCAGCCACGGACAGTCGTACGAGCAGTACGTC.

The chain joins TRBV9 to TRBJ2-7, with TRBD1 matching over 7 bases. The length of the CDR3 is 16 residues. V lost 4 bases and J lost 0; bases outside the gene matches: 10. From germline, CDR1 is SGDLS and CDR2 YYNGEE. The CDR3 sequence is CASSPRTGVSSYEQYV. The CDR3 nucleotides are TGTGCCAGCAGCCCCCGGACAGGCGTAAGCTCCTACGAGCAGTACGTC.

The rearrangement links TRBV19 to TRBJ2-6; 7 bases match TRBD1. Trimming cost V 10 bases and J 0 bases; bases outside gene matches: 12. The V gene's germline CDR1 is LNHDA and CDR2 SQIVND (reference sequence). The CDR3 spans 17 residues. This CDR3 is CATRRDRVSSGANVLTF. The CDR3 DNA sequence: TGTGCCACCCGCCGGGACAGAGTAAGCTCTGGGGCCAACGTCCTGACTTTC.

This clone was seen only a few times. This rearrangement joins TRBV25-1 to TRBJ2-5, with 7 bases that match TRBD1. The CDR3 contains 16 residues. Looked up from germline, CDR1 is MGHDK and CDR2 is SYGVNS. V gave up 4 bases and J gave up 4 bases; unmatched junction bases: 12. The DNA for the CDR3 is TGTGCCAGCAGTGCATTCCAGGGGGTAGGGGGAGAGACCCAGTACTTC. Translation gives CASSAFQGVGGETQYF.

This clone was detected a few times. The genes are TRBV30 and TRBJ2-2; perhaps TRBD2 as D (6 bases). This CDR3 region has 17 residues. Germline CDR1 is GTSNPN and CDR2 is SVGIG (reference sequence). V lost 1 base and J 4 bases, leaving 19 bases between the germline ends. The CDR3 coding sequence is TGTGCCTGGAGTGCCACACCCGGGGGACTTGTCACCGGGGAGCTGTTTTTT. Protein product: CAWSATPGGLVTGELFF. Full variable domain (rest looked up from reference TRBV30 and TRBJ2-2): SQTIHQWPATLVQPVGSPLSLECTVEGTSNPNLYWYRQAAGRGLQLLFYSVGIGQISSEVPQNLSASRPQDRQFILSSKKLLLSDSGFYLCAWSATPGGLVTGELFFGEGSRLTVL.

The rearrangement joins TRBV27 to TRBJ2-3; possibly TRBD2 for D (6 bases). Germline CDR1 and CDR2: MNHEY and SMNVEV (reference sequence). CDR3 length: 15 amino acids. The germline V and J ends were trimmed by 8 bases and 1 base, with 16 bases remaining between them. The DNA of the CDR3 is TGTGCCAGCGGTTGGTTAGCGGAAGGCACAGATACGCAGTATTTT. Translation: CASGWLAEGTDTQYF.

The rearrangement joins TRBV6-5 to TRBJ2-3; D not resolved. Germline CDR1 MNHEY, CDR2 SVGAGI. This CDR3 comprises 15 residues. V gave up 2 bases and J gave up 3 bases, with 12 bases separating them. The CDR3 loop reads CASSYQVTRTDTQYF. The CDR3, as DNA: TGTGCCAGCAGTTACCAGGTCACGAGAACAGATACGCAGTATTTT.